The sequence of this T cell receptor (beta chain) was determined in a study of blood T cell repertoires in COVID-19. Study information: Spain, Italy and the United States supplied samples that represented acute and convalescent COVID-19.

This clone was picked up one time. V lost 3 bases to trimming and J lost 3 bases; unmatched junction nucleotides: 12. Germline lookup yields CDR1 DFQATT and CDR2 SNEGSKA (reference sequence). This CDR3 is built from 17 residues. The Seattle patients, enrolled during active infection, were followed longitudinally. In the authors' workflow: The authors estimated nucleated cell counts from reference gene primer amplification. Assay: immunoSEQ multiplex PCR; the TCRdb copy retains only in-frame clones and omits some. That table furnishes V, J and clone size, whereas the DNA furnished D and trimming. Of tens of thousands of clones in the sample, about 85% are singletons; the top ten hold 22%.

What was sequenced was peripheral blood. The chain has TRBV20-1 and TRBJ2-1; 9 bases line up with TRBD2. This TCR came from a woman aged 80 or over with COVID-19, enrolled during active disease. CDR3 sequence: CSASDSAGAGGYNEQFF. The CDR3 region has the DNA TGCAGTGCTAGTGATTCCGCCGGAGCGGGGGGCTACAATGAGCAGTTCTTC.